The 30 T cell receptor beta chains below all came from one sample that was sequenced in a study of a mutant IDH1 vaccine in newly diagnosed glioma. The repertoire was sequenced with immunoSEQ multiplex PCR; TCRdb's copy has only in-frame clones and lacks some. The sample lists around 78,000 clones; roughly 90% were seen once. Time point given: week 5, during vaccination. Vaccine doses each comprised 300 ug of mutant IDH1 20-mer peptide, with topical imiquimod. No antigen is known for these receptors. The specimen comprised PBMCs, sampled from a glioma patient whose treatment included an IDH1 peptide vaccine. Receptors were obtained from a woman aged 45-59 years with glioma.

The rearrangement joins TRBV9 to TRBJ1-6; a weak D match, TRBD1 (5 bases). There are 15 residues in the CDR3. The V gene lost 0 bases and the J gene lost 7 bases, with 11 bases spanning the gap. Germline V lookup: CDR1 SGDLS, CDR2 YYNGEE. CDR3 sequence reads: CASSVVAGMNSPLHF. The CDR3 DNA follows: TGTGCCAGCAGCGTAGTTGCAGGGATGAATTCACCCCTCCACTTT.

The chain joins TRBV2 to TRBJ1-6, with D hard to call. Trimming stripped 3 bases from V and 7 bases from J, with 7 bases between. The CDR3 loop spans 13 amino acids. Looked up from germline, CDR1 is SNHLY and CDR2 is FYNNEI. The CDR3 coding sequence is TGTGCCAGCAGTGATTTCGGAAATTCACCCCTCCACTTT. Translated: CASSDFGNSPLHF.

This chain links TRBV19 with TRBJ2-2; a possible D gene is TRBD1 (7 bases). Deletions cut 7 bases from V and 5 bases from J, with 20 bases between. Per the germline V gene, CDR1 is LNHDA and CDR2 is SQIVND (reference sequence). CDR3 length equals 16 residues. The CDR3 DNA reads as TGTGCCAGTATTCCCCGAGGACAGGCGGGGACCGGGGAGCTGTTTTTT. Encoded protein: CASIPRGQAGTGELFF. Looking up the rest from reference TRBV19 and TRBJ2-2 gives the full variable domain: DGGITQSPKYLFRKEGQNVTLSCEQNLNHDAMYWYRQDPGQGLRLIYYSQIVNDFQKGDIAEGYSVSREKKESFPLTVTSAQKNPTAFYLCASIPRGQAGTGELFFGEGSRLTVL.

V is TRBV6-5 and J is TRBJ1-3, with D possibly TRBD1 on 5 matching bases. Germline V gives CDR1 MNHEY, CDR2 SVGAGI. V lost 8 bases and J 3 bases, leaving 17 bases between the germline ends. The CDR3 has 15 amino acids. The CDR3 DNA sequence: TGTGCCAGCCGCCCCACCGACAGTTTTGGAAACACCATATATTTT. It translates to CASRPTDSFGNTIYF.

The CDR3 DNA reads as TGTGCCTGGAGTGATGTCCCTGAGGAAAAACTGTTTTTT. This encodes CAWSDVPEEKLFF. The chain joins TRBV30 to TRBJ1-4; D is uncertain. This CDR3 spans 13 amino acids. The V and J ends lost 1 base and 8 bases respectively, with 11 bases between them. CDR1 and CDR2 (germline): GTSNPN, SVGIG (reference sequence). Full variable domain (remainder filled in from reference TRBV30 and TRBJ1-4): SQTIHQWPATLVQPVGSPLSLECTVEGTSNPNLYWYRQAAGRGLQLLFYSVGIGQISSEVPQNLSASRPQDRQFILSSKKLLLSDSGFYLCAWSDVPEEKLFFGSGTQLSVL.

V is TRBV7-9 and J is TRBJ2-7, with unresolved D. The CDR3 contains 12 residues. CDR1 is SEHNR and CDR2 is FQNEAQ in the germline V gene (reference sequence). V dropped 6 bases and J dropped 7 bases, with 13 bases sitting between them. The CDR3 sequence: CASSPASGEQYF. The CDR3 DNA is TGTGCCAGCAGTCCTGCTAGTGGAGAGCAGTACTTC.

The chain has TRBV2 and TRBJ2-7, with 8 bases matching TRBD1. CDR1 SNHLY and CDR2 FYNNEI come from the germline V gene. The CDR3 sequence is 13 residues long. Trimming took 6 bases from V and 5 from J; bases not matched to a gene: 6. CDR3 DNA: TGTGCCAGCAGGGGGGACAGGACCCACGAGCAGTACTTC. It specifies CASRGDRTHEQYF.

This chain joins TRBV30 and TRBJ1-6; D not certain. This CDR3 spans 12 amino acids. Between the trimmed V and J ends, which lost 4 bases and 0 bases, there was a span of 1 base. Germline CDR1 GTSNPN, CDR2 SVGIG (reference sequence). The CDR3 loop is CAWNSYNSPLHF. CDR3 DNA: TGTGCCTGGAACTCCTATAATTCACCCCTCCACTTT.

This rearrangement joins TRBV28 to TRBJ1-6, with 9 bases aligning to TRBD1. The CDR3 runs to 16 residues. Germline CDR1 reads MDHEN; CDR2 reads SYDVKM. With V trimmed by 2 bases and J by 7 bases, 6 bases remained unmatched. CDR3 in amino acids: CASSLGGTGGNSPLHF. The CDR3 DNA reads as TGTGCCAGCAGTTTAGGAGGAACAGGGGGCAATTCACCCCTCCACTTT.

This chain uses TRBV28 with TRBJ2-7, with 14 bases matching TRBD2. The V and J ends lost 7 bases and 4 bases, in that order; junction bases with no gene match: 6. This CDR3 spans 15 amino acids. The V gene's germline CDR1 is MDHEN and CDR2 SYDVKM. The chain's CDR3 is CASTLGTSGRYEQYF. CDR3 bases: TGTGCCAGCACCCTTGGGACTAGCGGGAGATACGAGCAGTACTTC.

The chain couples TRBV29-1 to TRBJ2-3, with 9 bases identical to TRBD1. Trimming cost V 2 bases and J 3 bases; bases outside gene matches: 3. Germline CDR1 SQVTM, CDR2 ANQGSEA. The CDR3 runs 14 residues. CDR3 bases: TGCAGCGTTGAAAGAGGACAGGGGACAGATACGCAGTATTTT. Protein product: CSVERGQGTDTQYF.

V is TRBV9 and J is TRBJ2-3; 9 bases match TRBD2. V trimming: 2 bases; J trimming: 0 bases; junction bases outside the gene matches: 1. CDR3 length equals 15 residues. The germline gives CDR1 SGDLS, CDR2 YYNGEE. CDR3 in amino acids: CASSVTSGSTDTQYF. The CDR3 nucleotides are TGTGCCAGCAGCGTGACTAGCGGAAGCACAGATACGCAGTATTTT.

This chain joins TRBV11-3 and TRBJ1-4; unclear D gene. The germline V gene encodes CDR1 SGHNT and CDR2 YENEEA. The CDR3 is made up of 15 amino acids. Trimming cost V 1 base and J 0 bases, with 6 bases left between them. The CDR3 DNA is TGTGCCAGCAGCTTAGGCCGAGCAACTAATGAAAAACTGTTTTTT. Encoded protein: CASSLGRATNEKLFF.

The V call is TRBV2, the J call TRBJ2-1, with 7 bases identical to TRBD1. Per germline, CDR1 SNHLY and CDR2 FYNNEI. CDR3 length: 15 amino acids. The ends lost 7 bases at V and 3 bases at J; junction bases unmatched: 9. CDR3 DNA sequence: TGTGCCAGCAAGGACGGGCCAGGGGGCTACAATGAGCAGTTCTTC. It translates to CASKDGPGGYNEQFF.

The chain combines TRBV15 with TRBJ2-7; 7 bases fit TRBD1. CDR3 size: 14 residues. Germline V gene data show CDR1 as LNHNV and CDR2 as YYDKDF (reference sequence). V lost 5 bases, J lost 3 bases, and 7 bases stayed unmatched. The CDR3 DNA reads as TGTGCCACCAGCGGACGGGACAGAGACTACGAGCAGTACTTC. It translates to CATSGRDRDYEQYF.

The chain employs TRBV27 and TRBJ2-7, with 10 bases that match TRBD1. The CDR3 totals 13 residues. Germline CDR1 reads MNHEY; CDR2 reads SMNVEV (reference sequence). After removal of 11 bases from V and 5 bases from J, the junction contained 9 bases not matched to a gene. The CDR3 loop reads CAVQGTGVHEQYF. The CDR3, as DNA: TGTGCCGTCCAAGGGACAGGGGTCCACGAGCAGTACTTC.

The chain uses TRBV5-1 and TRBJ1-3; unclear D gene. The CDR3 sequence is 13 residues long. Trimming took 2 bases from V and 3 from J, leaving 6 bases between them. The V gene's germline CDR1 is SGHRS and CDR2 YFSETQ. The CDR3 loop reads CASSLAVGNTIYF. CDR3 bases: TGCGCCAGCAGCTTAGCGGTTGGAAACACCATATATTTT.

This clone was counted between two and nine times. This sequence joins TRBV11-2 and TRBJ1-3; D is ambiguous. The CDR3 is 13 amino acids. Germline V gives CDR1 SGHAT, CDR2 FQNNGV. Between the trimmed V and J ends, which lost 5 bases and 7 bases, there was a span of 12 bases. In DNA form, the CDR3 reads TGTGCCAGCAGCGGGGTGAGGTCGAACACCATATATTTT. This translates into CASSGVRSNTIYF.

The V call is TRBV5-1, the J call TRBJ2-3; 9 bases map to TRBD2. The CDR3 has 14 residues. J lost 6 bases, V lost 2 bases, and 4 bases had no gene match. The germline CDR1 and CDR2 sequences are SGHRS and YFSETQ. In DNA, the CDR3 is TGCGCCAGCAGCTTTAGCGGGAGTATCGATACGCAGTATTTT. Its protein product is CASSFSGSIDTQYF. The variable domain in full, completed from reference TRBV5-1 and TRBJ2-3, reads KAGVTQTPRYLIKTRGQQVTLSCSPISGHRSVSWYQQTPGQGLQFLFEYFSETQRNKGNFPGRFSGRQFSNSRSEMNVSTLELGDSALYLCASSFSGSIDTQYFGPGTRLTVL.

The chain employs TRBV19 and TRBJ2-5, with 9 bases that match TRBD2. The germline V gene has CDR1 LNHDA and CDR2 SQIVND (reference sequence). The V and J ends lost 3 bases and 5 bases, in that order; junction bases with no gene match: 10. The CDR3 is 16 amino acids. The CDR3 reads CASSITGGRAVETQYF. DNA for the CDR3: TGTGCCAGTAGTATCACTGGCGGGAGGGCCGTGGAGACCCAGTACTTC.

The V and J genes are TRBV5-4 and TRBJ2-5; 7 nucleotides align to TRBD2. CDR3 length equals 15 residues. CDR1 and CDR2 (germline): SGHNT, YYREEE (reference sequence). With 0 bases clipped from V and 5 bases from J, the junction kept 7 bases outside the gene matches. The CDR3 spells CASSLEAGRGETQYF. The CDR3 region has the DNA TGTGCCAGCAGCTTGGAGGCGGGGCGGGGGGAGACCCAGTACTTC.

This clone was detected a few times. CDR3: CAWSGVSKGTEAFF. CDR3 bases: TGTGCCTGGAGTGGCGTCTCCAAAGGGACTGAAGCTTTCTTT. The chain has TRBV30 and TRBJ1-1; D ambiguous. V was cut by 1 base and J by 5 bases, with 14 bases left in between. This CDR3 has 14 amino acids. CDR1 and CDR2 (germline): GTSNPN, SVGIG (reference sequence).

This clone occurred once. This chain links TRBV28 with TRBJ1-2, with D tentatively TRBD1 (5 bases). The CDR3 runs to 13 residues. Germline loops: CDR1 MDHEN, CDR2 SYDVKM. Deletions cut 11 bases from V and 4 bases from J, with 17 bases between. The CDR3 coding sequence is TGTGCCGCCTACCGCCAGGGTCGCTATGGCTACACCTTC. It specifies CAAYRQGRYGYTF.

V gene TRBV5-1 combines with J gene TRBJ2-3, with 10 bases identical to TRBD2. CDR1 SGHRS and CDR2 YFSETQ come from the germline V gene. The V gene end was trimmed by 2 bases and the J gene end by 1 base; junction bases not matched to a gene: 10. The CDR3 sequence is 18 residues long. The CDR3 DNA follows: TGCGCCAGCAGCTTTACAGCTAGCGGGAGCTTCGGCACAGATACGCAGTATTTT. Protein product: CASSFTASGSFGTDTQYF.

The rearrangement links TRBV27 to TRBJ2-3, with D unclear. The length of the CDR3 is 15 residues. V dropped 4 bases and J dropped 1 base, with 12 bases sitting between them. The germline V gene encodes CDR1 MNHEY and CDR2 SMNVEV (reference sequence). CDR3 residues: CASSSSETRTDTQYF. CDR3 nucleotides: TGTGCCAGCAGTTCTTCTGAGACCCGCACAGATACGCAGTATTTT.

J is TRBJ1-2 and V is TRBV28, with D uncertain. Trimming cost V 2 bases and J 6 bases, with 10 bases left between them. CDR1 and CDR2 from the germline V gene are MDHEN and SYDVKM. CDR3 length: 13 residues. CDR3 residues: CASSLPGKNGYTF. The DNA of the CDR3 is TGTGCCAGCAGTTTACCGGGAAAGAATGGCTACACCTTC.

This chain uses TRBV7-9 with TRBJ1-2, with 9 bases fitting TRBD1. The length of the CDR3 is 14 residues. CDR1 SEHNR and CDR2 FQNEAQ come from the germline V gene (reference sequence). J gave up 8 bases and V 6 bases, and 10 bases lay outside the gene matches. The CDR3 nucleotides are TGTGCCAGCAGGAGGACGGGACAGGGAAGCGGCTACACCTTC. Protein product: CASRRTGQGSGYTF.

This chain joins TRBV10-2 and TRBJ1-2; the match to TRBD1 covers 9 bases. The CDR3 spans 15 residues. Looked up from germline, CDR1 is WSHSY and CDR2 is SAAADI. V gave up 0 bases and J gave up 8 bases; unmatched junction bases: 7. The DNA of the CDR3 is TGCGCCAGCAGTGAGTCTATCAGCGGACAGGGGGGCTACACCTTC. Translating gives CASSESISGQGGYTF.

The rearrangement uses TRBV5-6 and TRBJ1-1; 7 positions match TRBD1. Germline CDR1 and CDR2: SGHDT and YYEEEE. V was pared by 7 bases and J by 11 bases, with 8 bases of the junction left unmatched. The CDR3 contains 11 residues. The CDR3 sequence: CASGQVGKAFF. Here the CDR3 DNA reads TGTGCCAGCGGACAGGTTGGGAAGGCTTTCTTT. The full variable domain, rest sourced from reference TRBV5-6 and TRBJ1-1, is DAGVTQSPTHLIKTRGQQVTLRCSPKSGHDTVSWYQQALGQGPQFIFQYYEEEERQRGNFPDRFSGHQFPNYSSELNVNALLLGDSALYLCASGQVGKAFFGQGTRLTVV.

This clone occurred once. The chain couples TRBV27 to TRBJ2-5, with D maybe TRBD2 (6 bases). The ends were cut back, 4 bases at V and 1 base at J, with 10 bases in the middle. Germline lookup yields CDR1 MNHEY and CDR2 SMNVEV (reference sequence). The CDR3 loop spans 14 amino acids. The DNA of the CDR3 is TGTGCCAGCAGTTCCCGGGACTTCCAAGAGACCCAGTACTTC. Its protein product is CASSSRDFQETQYF.